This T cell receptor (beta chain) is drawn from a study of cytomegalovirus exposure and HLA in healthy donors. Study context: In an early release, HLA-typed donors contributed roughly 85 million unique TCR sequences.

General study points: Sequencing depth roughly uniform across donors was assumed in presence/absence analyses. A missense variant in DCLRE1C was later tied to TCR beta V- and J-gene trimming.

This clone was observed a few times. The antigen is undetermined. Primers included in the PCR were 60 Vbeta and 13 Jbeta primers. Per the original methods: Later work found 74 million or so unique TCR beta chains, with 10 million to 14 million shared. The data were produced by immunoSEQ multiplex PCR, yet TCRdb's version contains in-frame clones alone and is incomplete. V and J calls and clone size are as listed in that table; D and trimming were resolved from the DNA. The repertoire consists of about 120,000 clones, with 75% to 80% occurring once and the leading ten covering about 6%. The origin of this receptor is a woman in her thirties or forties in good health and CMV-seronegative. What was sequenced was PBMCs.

The CDR3 DNA sequence: TGTGCCAGCAGTTTAAGGAGGGATAAAGCTTTCTTT. Encoded protein: CASSLRRDKAFF. The rearrangement uses TRBV28 and TRBJ1-1; unclear D gene. Deletions cut 2 bases from V and 9 bases from J, with 10 bases between. The CDR3 totals 12 residues. Germline-derived CDR1 and CDR2 are MDHEN and SYDVKM.